This T cell receptor beta chain was obtained from a study of blood T cell repertoires in COVID-19 (dated by TCRdb to about 2020). Turning to the overall study: Samples from collaborators originated in the United States, Italy and Spain and spanned both the acute and convalescent phases of COVID-19. The prospective study material was composed of cDNA or gDNA derived from T cells, B-cell-depleted T cells, or PBMCs. The repertoires were made available in a free public database intended to serve as a resource for research on the immune response to SARS-CoV-2. Subjects who had been exposed to COVID-19, were actively infected with it, or had recovered from it provided the deeply sampled blood TCRbeta repertoires that made up the dataset. Where available, HLA class I and class II types were obtained from metadata supplied by the sample provider rather than from assay-based typing. The sample metadata nearly always contained a de-identified subject ID, COVID-19 status, age in years and sex. Samples were obtained from the ongoing ImmuneRACE study (first 160 participants) and from some 1,200 subjects provided by 6 global collaborators.

The full study reports these points: The quantity of clinical and demographic metadata differed by source and by participant and was supplied without curation.

Trimming removed 7 bases from V and 2 bases from J; the gene matches leave 6 bases unexplained. CDR1 and CDR2, per the germline V gene (reference sequence), are SEHNR and FQNEAQ. The CDR3 numbers 14 residues from cysteine through phenylalanine. Only CDR3 DNA remains: 42 bases, in frame from the first base. As for this clone: Its recognized antigen is unknown. Base-call qualities are not available, and no considerably larger clone is one nucleotide away.

Each collaborating institution followed its own protocols to collect whole blood in K2EDTA tubes. For TCRbeta analysis, collaborators shipped samples as frozen whole blood, isolated PBMCs, or DNA extracted from either of those sample types. TCRbeta CDR3 regions were amplified from genomic DNA by means of the immunoSEQ Assay, a bias-controlled multiplex PCR. The original methods were these. The number of nucleated cells in each sample was estimated by amplification of reference gene primers within the assay. To quantify the absolute abundance of each unique TCRbeta CDR3 rearrangement, sequence reads were collapsed and filtered. For each sample, productive Simpson clonality was calculated by taking the square root of Simpson's diversity index across productive rearrangements. In TCRdb, the immuneACCESS table is reduced to in-frame sequences with V and J assigned. These tables do not hold every clone; where another copy was compared, an unresolved V gene accounts for under half, and the others remain unexplained. V, J and clone size were drawn from that table, and D and trimming were deduced from the DNA. The sample includes 60,000 to 65,000 clones, with 76% observed a single time. The ten largest make up approximately 55% of the sample.

Recombination joined TRBV7-9 with TRBJ1-1, with 8 central nucleotides matching TRBD1. The source is a woman older than 75 with acute or convalescent COVID-19. The source material was peripheral blood. The nucleotide sequence is given as TGTGCCAGCAAAGGGACAGGAAGCAACACTGAAGCTTTCTTT. The translation is CASKGTGSNTEAFF.